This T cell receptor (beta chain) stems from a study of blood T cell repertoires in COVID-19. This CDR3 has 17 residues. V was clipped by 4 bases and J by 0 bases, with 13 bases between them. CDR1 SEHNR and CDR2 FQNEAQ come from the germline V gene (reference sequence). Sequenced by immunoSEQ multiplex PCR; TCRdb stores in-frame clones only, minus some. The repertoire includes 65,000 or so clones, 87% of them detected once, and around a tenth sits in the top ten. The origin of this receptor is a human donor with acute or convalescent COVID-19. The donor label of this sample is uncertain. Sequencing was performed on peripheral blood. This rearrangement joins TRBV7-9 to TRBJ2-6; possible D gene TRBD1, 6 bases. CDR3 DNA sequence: TGTGCCAGCAGCTATACAGGGCTCGGCTCTGGGGCCAACGTCCTGACTTTC. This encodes CASSYTGLGSGANVLTF. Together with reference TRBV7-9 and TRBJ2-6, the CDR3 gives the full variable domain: DTGVSQNPRHKITKRGQNVTFRCDPISEHNRLYWYRQTLGQGPEFLTYFQNEAQLEKSRLLSDRFSAERPKGSFSTLEIQRTEQGDSAMYLCASSYTGLGSGANVLTFGAGSRLTVL.